The source of this T cell receptor (beta chain) is a study of radiotherapy plus CTLA-4 blockade in lung cancer. Study context: About 20% of patients responded objectively, and roughly 31% achieved disease control.

Some clones are missing from TCRdb's copy, which holds only in-frame ones; the method was immunoSEQ multiplex PCR. The table includes some 32,000 clones, about 81% detected once. Study-level results: Expansion of tumor-derived TCR clones was observed in blood after radiotherapy plus ipilimumab. Early blood T cell clone dynamics reportedly forecast response best, with interferon-beta.

The study treated chemo-refractory metastatic non-small-cell lung cancer patients with focal radiation plus ipilimumab CTLA-4 blockade. V gave up 2 bases and J gave up 8 bases, with 6 bases separating them. Germline V gene lookup returns CDR1 LNHDA and CDR2 SQIVND (reference sequence). The length of the CDR3 is 11 residues. Worth noting for this clone: The antigen is not known.

The clonotype comes from a human donor with non-small cell lung cancer that progressed on radiotherapy plus ipilimumab. J is TRBJ1-1 and V is TRBV19; D is undetermined. The specimen was peripheral blood, collected from a patient treated with radiotherapy plus ipilimumab. The CDR3 sequence: CASSIWREAFF. In DNA, the CDR3 is TGTGCCAGTAGTATATGGAGAGAAGCTTTCTTT.